Listed below are T cell receptor beta chains from one sample, sequenced in a study of blood T cell repertoires in COVID-19. The table came from immunoSEQ multiplex PCR; TCRdb's copy has only in-frame clones and leaves some out. The table records some 150,000 clones, roughly 83% of them present only once. The sample consisted of peripheral blood. These receptors originate from a woman aged 60-75 years with acute or convalescent COVID-19. Each CDR3 is given with its conserved first and last residue. The order of the fields is clone size, D gene, V gene, J gene, CDR3 DNA, CDR3 protein. The D gene is left open where the match is weak. Size is omitted from some rows. Given values are once, few, many or a class for expanded clones.

clone size: many; D gene: NA; V gene: TRBV5-6; J gene: TRBJ2-2; CDR3 DNA: TGTGCCAGCAGCTTGAACTCCGCTGGGGAGCTGTTTTTT; CDR3 protein: CASSLNSAGELFF
clone size: NA; D gene: NA; V gene: TRBV4-1; J gene: TRBJ1-2; CDR3 DNA: TGCGCCAGCAGCCTCGGGGGGGGTAGGGGCTATGGCTACACCTTC; CDR3 protein: CASSLGGGRGYGYTF
clone size: NA; D gene: TRBD2; V gene: TRBV5-1; J gene: TRBJ2-3; CDR3 DNA: TGCGCCAGCAGCTTGGCTAGCGGGACAGATACGCAGTATTTT; CDR3 protein: CASSLASGTDTQYF
clone size: NA; D gene: TRBD2; V gene: TRBV14; J gene: TRBJ2-3; CDR3 DNA: TGTGCCAGCAGCCGGTCCGGGACTAGCGGGAATACGCAGTATTTT; CDR3 protein: CASSRSGTSGNTQYF
clone size: NA; D gene: TRBD1; V gene: TRBV19; J gene: TRBJ2-2; CDR3 DNA: TGTGCCAGTAGTATTGGGACAGTTTATGGGTCGACACGAACCGGGGAGCTGTTTTTT; CDR3 protein: CASSIGTVYGSTRTGELFF
clone size: NA; D gene: NA; V gene: TRBV19; J gene: TRBJ2-2; CDR3 DNA: TGTGCCAGTAGTCCATTCACCGGGGAGCTGTTTTTT; CDR3 protein: CASSPFTGELFF
clone size: NA; D gene: NA; V gene: TRBV7-9; J gene: TRBJ1-3; CDR3 DNA: TGTGCCAGCAGCCAGGGACTGACCTCTGGAAACACCATATATTTT; CDR3 protein: CASSQGLTSGNTIYF
clone size: NA; D gene: NA; V gene: TRBV5-1; J gene: TRBJ2-6; CDR3 DNA: TGCGCCAGCAGCTTGGACAGAACCAACTCTGGGGCCAACGTCCTGACTTTC; CDR3 protein: CASSLDRTNSGANVLTF
clone size: NA; D gene: TRBD1; V gene: TRBV18; J gene: TRBJ1-2; CDR3 DNA: TGTGCCAGCTCACCCCGGACAGGGGAAGGCTACACCTTC; CDR3 protein: CASSPRTGEGYTF
clone size: NA; D gene: TRBD2; V gene: TRBV15; J gene: TRBJ2-1; CDR3 DNA: TGTGCCACCAGCAGGAGGAGCGGGGCATACAATGAGCAGTTCTTC; CDR3 protein: CATSRRSGAYNEQFF
clone size: few; D gene: NA; V gene: TRBV19; J gene: TRBJ1-5; CDR3 DNA: TGTGCCAGTAGTAAGAGACAGGCTGGCAATCAGCCCCAGCATTTT; CDR3 protein: CASSKRQAGNQPQHF
clone size: few; D gene: NA; V gene: TRBV5-1; J gene: TRBJ1-6; CDR3 DNA: TGCGCCAGCAGCTTGTTGGGCCGAAGGTATAATTCACCCCTCCACTTT; CDR3 protein: CASSLLGRRYNSPLHF
clone size: NA; D gene: NA; V gene: TRBV6-5; J gene: TRBJ2-5; CDR3 DNA: TGTGCCAGCAGGCGACAGGGAGGCGAGACCCAGTACTTC; CDR3 protein: CASRRQGGETQYF
clone size: NA; D gene: NA; V gene: TRBV5-1; J gene: TRBJ2-1; CDR3 DNA: TGCGCCAGCAGCGTGGGACTTCTCAATGAGCAGTTCTTC; CDR3 protein: CASSVGLLNEQFF
clone size: once; D gene: TRBD1; V gene: TRBV7-9; J gene: TRBJ2-6; CDR3 DNA: TGTGCCAGCAGCTCTCTTCGGGGGACAGGGCGCTCTGGGGCCAACGTCCTGACTTTC; CDR3 protein: CASSSLRGTGRSGANVLTF
clone size: NA; D gene: NA; V gene: TRBV12-3/TRBV12-4; J gene: TRBJ2-7; CDR3 DNA: TGTGCCAGCAGTTTAGGACTTCCCTACGAGCAGTACTTC; CDR3 protein: CASSLGLPYEQYF
clone size: few; D gene: TRBD1; V gene: TRBV11-2; J gene: TRBJ1-2; CDR3 DNA: TGTGCCAGCAGCCAGGGGGCACGGATCAATGGCTACACCTTC; CDR3 protein: CASSQGARINGYTF
clone size: NA; D gene: NA; V gene: TRBV28; J gene: TRBJ1-5; CDR3 DNA: TGTGCCAGCAGTTCTCATCAGCCCCAGCATTTT; CDR3 protein: CASSSHQPQHF
clone size: NA; D gene: NA; V gene: TRBV19; J gene: TRBJ1-6; CDR3 DNA: TGTGCCAGTAGTATTCGGAGGGGACTTGGGTCACCCCTCCACTTT; CDR3 protein: CASSIRRGLGSPLHF
clone size: NA; D gene: TRBD1; V gene: TRBV6-5; J gene: TRBJ2-1; CDR3 DNA: TGTGCCAGCAGTTACCGGGGACAGGGGGGGCATGAGCAGTTCTTC; CDR3 protein: CASSYRGQGGHEQFF
clone size: NA; D gene: NA; V gene: TRBV10-3; J gene: TRBJ2-5; CDR3 DNA: TGTGCCATCAGTGGAGGAGAGACTCGGGAGACCCAGTACTTC; CDR3 protein: CAISGGETRETQYF
clone size: NA; D gene: NA; V gene: TRBV6-6; J gene: TRBJ1-5; CDR3 DNA: TGTGCCAGCAGTCACACAGGGATCTCACCCCAGCATTTT; CDR3 protein: CASSHTGISPQHF
clone size: NA; D gene: NA; V gene: TRBV7-2; J gene: TRBJ1-5; CDR3 DNA: TGTGCCAGCAGCTCCTTTGTAGAACTGCCCCAGCATTTT; CDR3 protein: CASSSFVELPQHF
clone size: NA; D gene: TRBD1; V gene: TRBV5-1; J gene: TRBJ1-1; CDR3 DNA: TGCGCCAGCAGCTTGGAGGGGGCTTGGACTGAAGCTTTCTTT; CDR3 protein: CASSLEGAWTEAFF
clone size: NA; D gene: NA; V gene: TRBV6-5; J gene: TRBJ1-1; CDR3 DNA: TGTGCCAGCAGCCTCGTGGGGGGGGTGAACACTGAAGCTTTCTTT; CDR3 protein: CASSLVGGVNTEAFF
clone size: NA; D gene: NA; V gene: TRBV4-1; J gene: TRBJ1-5; CDR3 DNA: TGCGCCAGCAGCCAAGAAGGCGCCAGGGATGGCGATCAGCCCCAGCATTTT; CDR3 protein: CASSQEGARDGDQPQHF
clone size: NA; D gene: NA; V gene: TRBV19; J gene: TRBJ1-1; CDR3 DNA: TGTGCCAGTAGTTCCTCAGGTCTACGGACTGAAGCTTTCTTT; CDR3 protein: CASSSSGLRTEAFF
clone size: NA; D gene: NA; V gene: TRBV11-2; J gene: TRBJ1-1; CDR3 DNA: TGTGCCAGCAGCTTTGACTGGAACACTGAAGCTTTCTTT; CDR3 protein: CASSFDWNTEAFF
clone size: NA; D gene: TRBD1; V gene: TRBV5-1; J gene: TRBJ2-7; CDR3 DNA: TGCGCCAGCAGCCCTGGACAGGGTGCCCACGAGCAGTACTTC; CDR3 protein: CASSPGQGAHEQYF
clone size: NA; D gene: NA; V gene: TRBV18; J gene: TRBJ2-3; CDR3 DNA: TGTGCCAGCTCACCGGGACTGACGCAGTATTTT; CDR3 protein: CASSPGLTQYF
clone size: NA; D gene: NA; V gene: TRBV19; J gene: TRBJ1-2; CDR3 DNA: TGTGCCAGTAGTATGGAGGGCTCCGGAGGCTACACCTTC; CDR3 protein: CASSMEGSGGYTF
clone size: NA; D gene: NA; V gene: TRBV19; J gene: TRBJ2-6; CDR3 DNA: TGTGCCAGTAGTACGCAGTCCTCTGGGGCCAACGTCCTGACTTTC; CDR3 protein: CASSTQSSGANVLTF
clone size: NA; D gene: TRBD2; V gene: TRBV4-1; J gene: TRBJ2-2; CDR3 DNA: TGCGCCAGCAGCCAAGGGAGACGAACTAGCGGGTCAGGGCTAACCGGGGAGCTGTTTTTT; CDR3 protein: CASSQGRRTSGSGLTGELFF
clone size: NA; D gene: TRBD2; V gene: TRBV10-1; J gene: TRBJ2-3; CDR3 DNA: TGCGCCAGCAGTGATCCCGGTCAGGGTGGACTAGCGGGGGATACGCAGTATTTT; CDR3 protein: CASSDPGQGGLAGDTQYF
clone size: NA; D gene: NA; V gene: TRBV27; J gene: TRBJ1-2; CDR3 DNA: TGTGCCAGCAGTTTAAGGGGCAGGGTGGGCTACACCTTC; CDR3 protein: CASSLRGRVGYTF